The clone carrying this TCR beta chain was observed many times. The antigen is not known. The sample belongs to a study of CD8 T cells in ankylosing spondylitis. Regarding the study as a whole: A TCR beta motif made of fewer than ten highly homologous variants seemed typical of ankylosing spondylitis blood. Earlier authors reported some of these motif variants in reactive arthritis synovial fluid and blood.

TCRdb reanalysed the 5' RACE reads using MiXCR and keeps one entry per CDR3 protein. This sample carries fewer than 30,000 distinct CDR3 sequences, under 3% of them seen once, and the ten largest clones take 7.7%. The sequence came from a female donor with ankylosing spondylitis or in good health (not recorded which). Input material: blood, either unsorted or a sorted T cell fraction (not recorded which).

CDR3 amino acids: CASSLSPFLAGGSGEQFF. For the CDR3, the DNA is TGTGCCAGCAGCCTATCGCCCTTCCTAGCGGGAGGATCCGGTGAGCAGTTCTTC. The rearrangement uses TRBV9 and TRBJ2-1; 11 nucleotides align to TRBD2. The V and J ends lost 4 bases and 9 bases, in that order; junction bases with no gene match: 18. Per germline, CDR1 SGDLS and CDR2 YYNGEE. CDR3 size: 18 residues.